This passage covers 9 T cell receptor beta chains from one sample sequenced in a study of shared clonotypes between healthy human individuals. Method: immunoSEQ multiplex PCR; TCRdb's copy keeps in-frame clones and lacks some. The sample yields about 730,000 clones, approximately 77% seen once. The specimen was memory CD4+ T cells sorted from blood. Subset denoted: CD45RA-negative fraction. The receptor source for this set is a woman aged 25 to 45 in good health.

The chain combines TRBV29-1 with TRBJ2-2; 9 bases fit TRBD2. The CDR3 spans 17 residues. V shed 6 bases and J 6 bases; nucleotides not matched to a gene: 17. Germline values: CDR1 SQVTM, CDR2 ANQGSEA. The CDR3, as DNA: TGCAGCGTGGGGGAGGGGTTAGCGGGAGTAAGGGCCGGGGAGCTGTTTTTT. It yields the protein CSVGEGLAGVRAGELFF.

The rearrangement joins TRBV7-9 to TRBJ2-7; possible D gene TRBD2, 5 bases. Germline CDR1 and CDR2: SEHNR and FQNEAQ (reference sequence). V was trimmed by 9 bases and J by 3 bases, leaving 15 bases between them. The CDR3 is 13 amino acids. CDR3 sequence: CASRRTLNYEQYF. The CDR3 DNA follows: TGTGCCAGTAGGAGGACTTTAAACTACGAGCAGTACTTC.

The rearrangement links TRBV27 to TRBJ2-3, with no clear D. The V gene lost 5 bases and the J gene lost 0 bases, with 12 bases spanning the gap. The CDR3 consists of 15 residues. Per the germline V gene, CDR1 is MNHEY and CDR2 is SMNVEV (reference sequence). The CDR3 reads CASSLTPSSTDTQYF. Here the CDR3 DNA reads TGTGCCAGCAGTCTTACACCTAGTAGCACAGATACGCAGTATTTT.

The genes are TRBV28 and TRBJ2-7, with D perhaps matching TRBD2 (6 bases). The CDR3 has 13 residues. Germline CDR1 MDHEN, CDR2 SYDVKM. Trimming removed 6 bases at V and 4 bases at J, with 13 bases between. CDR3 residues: CASSPRLVYEQYF. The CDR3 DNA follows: TGTGCCAGCAGCCCCCGACTAGTTTACGAGCAGTACTTC.

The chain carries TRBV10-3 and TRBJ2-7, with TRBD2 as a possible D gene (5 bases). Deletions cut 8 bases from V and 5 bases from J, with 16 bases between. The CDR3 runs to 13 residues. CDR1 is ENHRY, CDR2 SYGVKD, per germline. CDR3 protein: CAIAAGLGDEQYF. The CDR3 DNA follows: TGTGCCATCGCGGCAGGCCTGGGAGACGAGCAGTACTTC.

This CDR3 is CASSLGDRGGGEQYF. For the CDR3, the DNA is TGTGCCAGCAGCTTGGGCGACAGGGGGGGCGGCGAGCAGTACTTC. The chain is built from TRBV5-6 and TRBJ2-7, with TRBD1 matching 9 bases. The CDR3 length is 15 residues. Germline values: CDR1 SGHDT, CDR2 YYEEEE. Unmatched junction bases numbered 7, after V lost 0 bases and J lost 6 bases.

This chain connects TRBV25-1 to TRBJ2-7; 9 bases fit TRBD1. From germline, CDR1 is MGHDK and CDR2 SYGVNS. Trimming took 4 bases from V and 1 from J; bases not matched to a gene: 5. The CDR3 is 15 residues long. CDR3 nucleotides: TGTGCCAGCAGTGGGAGGACAGGGGAATCCTACGAGCAGTACTTC. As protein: CASSGRTGESYEQYF.

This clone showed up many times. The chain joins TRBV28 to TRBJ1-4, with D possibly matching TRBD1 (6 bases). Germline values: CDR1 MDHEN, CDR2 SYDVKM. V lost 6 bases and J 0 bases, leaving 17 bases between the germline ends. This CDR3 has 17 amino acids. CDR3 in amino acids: CASSPQGIVATNEKLFF. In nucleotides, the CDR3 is TGTGCCAGCAGCCCACAGGGAATTGTAGCAACTAATGAAAAACTGTTTTTT. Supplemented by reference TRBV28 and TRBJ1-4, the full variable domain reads DVKVTQSSRYLVKRTGEKVFLECVQDMDHENMFWYRQDPGLGLRLIYFSYDVKMKEKGDIPEGYSVSREKKERFSLILESASTNQTSMYLCASSPQGIVATNEKLFFGSGTQLSVL.

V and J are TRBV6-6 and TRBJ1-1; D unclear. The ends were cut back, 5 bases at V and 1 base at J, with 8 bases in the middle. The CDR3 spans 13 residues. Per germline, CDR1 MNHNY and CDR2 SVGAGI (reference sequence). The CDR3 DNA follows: TGTGCCAGCAGTACCCAGGAGAACACTGAAGCTTTCTTT. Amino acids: CASSTQENTEAFF.